These 12 T cell receptor beta chains share one sample of origin, sequenced in a study of graft-versus-host responses after intestinal transplantation. These receptors have no known antigen. The protocol was immunoSEQ multiplex PCR, while the TCRdb copy is restricted to in-frame clones and leaves out a portion. This repertoire shows approximately 94,000 clones, roughly 87% found once; its top ten account for around 0.86%. The source material was unstimulated CD4+ T cells sorted from spleen or lymph node cells, sampled before transplant. Source of these receptors: a human donor who was the organ donor for an intestinal transplant.

The chain is built from TRBV30 and TRBJ1-2, with D possibly matching TRBD1 (5 bases). Germline CDR1 GTSNPN, CDR2 SVGIG (reference sequence). V was trimmed by 3 bases and J by 2 bases, leaving 7 bases between them. CDR3 length: 12 amino acids. CDR3 nucleotides: TGTGCCTGGAGATGGGGGAACTATGGCTACACCTTC. It specifies CAWRWGNYGYTF.

The chain uses TRBV19 and TRBJ2-7, with TRBD1 identical over 8 bases. Germline lookup yields CDR1 LNHDA and CDR2 SQIVND (reference sequence). V was pared by 6 bases and J by 3 bases, with 7 bases of the junction left unmatched. This CDR3 has 14 amino acids. Here the CDR3 DNA reads TGTGCCAGTAGCTATCGCGGACAGGGCTACGAGCAGTACTTC. Amino acids: CASSYRGQGYEQYF.

This clone was detected a few times. The genes are TRBV13 and TRBJ2-5; 9 bases match TRBD1. Germline CDR1 and CDR2: PRHDT and FYEKMQ (reference sequence). V gave up 5 bases and J gave up 3 bases; unmatched junction bases: 4. This CDR3 is 14 amino acids long. In nucleotides, the CDR3 is TGTGCCAGCAGCCGGGGGACAGGGAAAGAGACCCAGTACTTC. It is translated as CASSRGTGKETQYF.

This chain uses TRBV5-6 with TRBJ1-4; perhaps TRBD1 as D (5 bases). Germline-derived CDR1 and CDR2 are SGHDT and YYEEEE. The CDR3 spans 15 residues. The V and J ends lost 4 bases and 4 bases respectively, with 14 bases between them. The CDR3 is CASSPGTDSNEKLFF. The CDR3 coding sequence is TGTGCCAGCAGCCCCGGAACAGACAGTAATGAAAAACTGTTTTTT.

V is TRBV25-1 and J is TRBJ2-3; 7 bases align to TRBD2. Germline V gives CDR1 MGHDK, CDR2 SYGVNS. The CDR3 is 14 amino acids. V gave up 6 bases and J gave up 3 bases; unmatched junction bases: 6. CDR3: CASRAGDRTDTQYF. Written as DNA, the CDR3 is TGTGCCAGCAGGGCGGGGGATAGAACAGATACGCAGTATTTT. Together with reference TRBV25-1 and TRBJ2-3, the CDR3 gives the full variable domain: EADIYQTPRYLVIGTGKKITLECSQTMGHDKMYWYQQDPGMELHLIHYSYGVNSTEKGDLSSESTVSRIRTEHFPLTLESARPSHTSQYLCASRAGDRTDTQYFGPGTRLTVL.

The chain uses TRBV4-2 and TRBJ1-2; no reliable D call. This CDR3 is built from 12 residues. Between the trimmed V and J ends, which lost 0 bases and 5 bases, there was a span of 4 bases. CDR1 is LGHNA and CDR2 is YNFKEQ in the germline V gene. CDR3 region: CASSQDVYGYTF. CDR3 nucleotides: TGTGCCAGCAGCCAAGATGTTTATGGCTACACCTTC.

CDR3 in DNA: TGTGCCAGCAGCTTGATGAACACTGAAGCTTTCTTT. Amino acid sequence: CASSLMNTEAFF. The chain employs TRBV5-4 and TRBJ1-1; D remains unclear. The CDR3 is 12 amino acids. V lost 1 base and J lost 0, with 1 base in between. The germline V gene encodes CDR1 SGHNT and CDR2 YYREEE (reference sequence).

The chain uses TRBV19 and TRBJ2-7; D not resolved. Germline V lookup: CDR1 LNHDA, CDR2 SQIVND (reference sequence). There are 17 residues in the CDR3. With 3 bases removed from V and 2 bases from J, the gap between germline ends came to 20 bases. The DNA of the CDR3 is TGTGCCAGTAGTATCCAGGCGTTGGCCAGACTGGCCTACGAGCAGTACTTC. Amino acids: CASSIQALARLAYEQYF.

The CDR3 nucleotides are TGTGCCAGCACCTTGGGGGGGACAGGGGGATACGAGCAGTACTTC. Residues: CASTLGGTGGYEQYF. J is TRBJ2-7 and V is TRBV28, with TRBD1 matching 11 bases. The germline gives CDR1 MDHEN, CDR2 SYDVKM. CDR3 length: 15 amino acids. V dropped 7 bases and J dropped 4; count of bases not matched to a gene: 9.

This rearrangement joins TRBV27 to TRBJ2-1; D is unclear. The CDR3 has 12 residues. Looked up from germline, CDR1 is MNHEY and CDR2 is SMNVEV (reference sequence). V was trimmed by 5 bases and J by 10 bases, leaving 12 bases between them. Here the CDR3 reads CASSERFKEQFF. As DNA, the CDR3 is TGTGCCAGCAGTGAAAGATTCAAAGAGCAGTTCTTC.

A remark on this clone: Other DNA sequences of this sample code for an identical CDR3. The chain combines TRBV29-1 with TRBJ1-1; D remains ambiguous. V shed 0 bases and J shed 4 bases, with 6 bases lying between them. The CDR3 length is 12 residues. CDR1 is SQVTM, CDR2 ANQGSEA, per germline. CDR3 residues: CSVEEGRTEAFF. The CDR3 region has the DNA TGCAGCGTTGAAGAGGGCCGCACTGAAGCTTTCTTT.

The chain links TRBV5-5 to TRBJ1-2; no clear D. The germline V gene has CDR1 SGHKS and CDR2 YYEKEE (reference sequence). V lost 4 bases and J lost 0, with 4 bases in between. This CDR3 spans 12 amino acids. CDR3 sequence: CASSKTNYGYTF. CDR3 DNA: TGTGCCAGCAGCAAAACTAACTATGGCTACACCTTC.